Following are 23 T cell receptor beta chains from one sample sequenced in a study of cytomegalovirus exposure and HLA in healthy donors. The method was immunoSEQ multiplex PCR; TCRdb's version includes in-frame clones alone and lacks a portion of them. The data contain under 150,000 clones, around four fifths of them seen just once; the ten biggest clones take up over 1.3%. The sequenced sample consisted of PBMCs. These receptors all stem from a young woman in good health and CMV-seronegative.

J is TRBJ2-1 and V is TRBV15; 9 bases align to TRBD2. The CDR3 runs 13 residues. Trimming at V came to 8 bases and at J to 7 bases, leaving 6 bases not matched to a gene. CDR1 and CDR2 from the germline V gene are LNHNV and YYDKDF (reference sequence). The CDR3 here is CATAGGGKNEQFF. The CDR3 region has the DNA TGTGCCACCGCGGGGGGGGGTAAGAATGAGCAGTTCTTC. The entire variable domain, with the rest obtained from reference TRBV15 and TRBJ2-1, is as follows: DAMVIQNPRYQVTQFGKPVTLSCSQTLNHNVMYWYQQKSSQAPKLLFHYYDKDFNNEADTPDNFQSRRPNTSFCFLDIRSPGLGDTAMYLCATAGGGKNEQFFGPGTRLTVL.

The chain has TRBV5-1 and TRBJ1-2; possible D gene TRBD1, 6 bases. Trimming pared 5 bases from V and 4 bases from J, leaving 12 bases between. Germline lookup yields CDR1 SGHRS and CDR2 YFSETQ. The CDR3 is 13 residues long. The CDR3 spells CASSPGQSYGYTF. The CDR3 region has the DNA TGCGCCAGCAGTCCGGGACAAAGCTATGGCTACACCTTC.

The chain joins TRBV6-5 to TRBJ1-2; 9 bases agree with TRBD1. CDR3 length: 16 amino acids. The J segment lost 0 bases and the V segment lost 4 bases, leaving 6 bases of the junction unmatched. Germline CDR1 MNHEY, CDR2 SVGAGI. CDR3 DNA sequence: TGTGCCAGCAGTTTCGGACAGGGGAGGGCTAACTATGGCTACACCTTC. This codes for CASSFGQGRANYGYTF.

The genes are TRBV13 and TRBJ2-7; weak D call: TRBD2 (6 bases). Per the germline V gene, CDR1 is PRHDT and CDR2 is FYEKMQ (reference sequence). Trimming removed 2 bases at V and 3 bases at J, with 11 bases between. This CDR3 contains 14 residues. The CDR3 sequence is CASSLRGARYEQYF. The DNA of the CDR3 is TGTGCCAGCAGCTTACGCGGGGCCCGCTACGAGCAGTACTTC.

The chain recombines TRBV6-1 with TRBJ1-5; 11 positions agree with TRBD1. The V segment lost 5 bases and the J segment 7 bases; nucleotides outside the gene matches: 7. This CDR3 region has 15 residues. Germline loops: CDR1 MNHNS, CDR2 SASEGT. CDR3 amino acids: CASSHNRDRGQPQHF. The CDR3 DNA reads TGTGCCAGCAGTCACAACCGGGACAGGGGGCAGCCCCAGCATTTT.

This chain joins TRBV28 and TRBJ1-5, with D possibly TRBD1 on 6 matching bases. Germline V lookup: CDR1 MDHEN, CDR2 SYDVKM. The CDR3 spans 14 residues. The ends were cut back, 3 bases at V and 7 bases at J, with 13 bases in the middle. CDR3 sequence reads: CASSLPQGWQPQHF. In DNA, the CDR3 is TGTGCCAGCAGTTTGCCACAGGGATGGCAGCCCCAGCATTTT.

J is TRBJ2-7 and V is TRBV27, with a tentative D call TRBD1 (7 bases). This CDR3 contains 14 residues. The ends were cut back, 5 bases at V and 3 bases at J, with 14 bases in the middle. The germline CDR1 and CDR2 sequences are MNHEY and SMNVEV (reference sequence). The CDR3 DNA follows: TGTGCCAGCAGTGCGGGACAGAGGCGCTACGAGCAGTACTTC. This codes for CASSAGQRRYEQYF.

The chain recombines TRBV5-4 with TRBJ2-7; 8 positions match TRBD1. In germline, CDR1 is SGHNT, CDR2 YYREEE (reference sequence). The J segment lost 0 bases and the V segment lost 2 bases, leaving 4 bases of the junction unmatched. The CDR3 spans 15 residues. In nucleotides, the CDR3 is TGTGCCAGCAGCTTAGCAGGGGGCTCCTCCTACGAGCAGTACTTC. This encodes CASSLAGGSSYEQYF.

The sample holds a few counts of this clone. The chain employs TRBV4-3 and TRBJ2-2; no reliable D call. Trimming shortened V by 5 bases and J by 3 bases, and 10 bases separated the two germline ends. CDR3 length equals 14 residues. From germline, CDR1 is LGHNA and CDR2 YSLEER. This CDR3 reads CASSKSGYTGELFF. The CDR3 nucleotides read TGCGCCAGCAGCAAATCCGGGTACACCGGGGAGCTGTTTTTT.

The chain recombines TRBV5-1 with TRBJ1-5; possibly TRBD1 for D (6 bases). Germline CDR1 SGHRS, CDR2 YFSETQ. The CDR3 runs to 14 residues. Trimming shortened V by 7 bases and J by 9 bases, and 20 bases separated the two germline ends. This CDR3 is CASSTTGDGSPQHF. CDR3 DNA sequence: TGCGCCAGCTCAACGACAGGCGATGGGTCGCCCCAGCATTTT. The full variable domain, its missing parts supplied by reference TRBV5-1 and TRBJ1-5, is KAGVTQTPRYLIKTRGQQVTLSCSPISGHRSVSWYQQTPGQGLQFLFEYFSETQRNKGNFPGRFSGRQFSNSRSEMNVSTLELGDSALYLCASSTTGDGSPQHFGDGTRLSIL.

A note on this clone: Being one base from a much bigger clone, this may be a read error. Other DNA sequences in this sample translate to the same CDR3. V is TRBV11-2 and J is TRBJ1-1, with TRBD1 as a possible D gene (5 bases). The germline CDR1 and CDR2 sequences are SGHAT and FQNNGV. The CDR3 length is 12 residues. V shed 1 base and J shed 7 bases, with 7 bases lying between them. CDR3 in amino acids: CASSLVGGEAFF. The CDR3 coding sequence is TGTGCCAGCAGCTTAGTGGGGGGTGAAGCTTTCTTT.

The chain links TRBV2 to TRBJ1-1, with 10 nucleotides matching TRBD1. Germline assignment: CDR1 SNHLY and CDR2 FYNNEI. Losses at the gene ends were 2 bases for V and 12 bases for J; bases not matched to a gene: 6. The CDR3 length is 13 residues. The CDR3 loop reads CASSERGTGETFF. CDR3 sequence (DNA): TGTGCCAGCAGTGAACGCGGGACAGGGGAGACTTTCTTT.

The chain links TRBV29-1 to TRBJ2-1; 8 bases map to TRBD1. CDR1 is SQVTM and CDR2 is ANQGSEA in the germline V gene. V shed 1 base and J 5 bases; nucleotides not matched to a gene: 19. This CDR3 has 19 residues. CDR3 sequence: CSVEGRGRIGAQAHNEQFF. The CDR3, as DNA: TGCAGCGTTGAAGGCAGGGGGCGAATCGGGGCACAAGCCCACAATGAGCAGTTCTTC.

In this sample, this clone turned up a few times. The chain couples TRBV11-3 to TRBJ1-1; 7 bases map to TRBD1. Germline trimming cut 3 bases from V and 10 bases from J; bases unmatched to any gene: 8. This CDR3 contains 13 residues. Per the germline V gene, CDR1 is SGHNT and CDR2 is YENEEA. CDR3 sequence: CASSFDRAIRAFF. The CDR3 DNA follows: TGTGCCAGCAGCTTCGACAGGGCCATCAGAGCTTTCTTT.

The V and J genes are TRBV19 and TRBJ2-7; 9 positions agree with TRBD1. The germline CDR1 and CDR2 sequences are LNHDA and SQIVND (reference sequence). Unmatched junction bases numbered 4, after V lost 4 bases and J lost 3 bases. This CDR3 has 14 residues. The chain's CDR3 is CASSTGTGIYEQYF. In DNA, the CDR3 is TGTGCCAGTAGTACCGGGACAGGGATCTACGAGCAGTACTTC.

This clone was counted a few times. This chain links TRBV5-4 with TRBJ1-2; 10 nucleotides align to TRBD1. The trim removed 4 bases at V and 5 bases at J, leaving 5 bases unmatched. The CDR3 sequence is 14 residues long. Germline V lookup: CDR1 SGHNT, CDR2 YYREEE (reference sequence). The CDR3 DNA follows: TGTGCCAGCAGCATAAGGACAGGGGGGTATGGCTACACCTTC. It translates to CASSIRTGGYGYTF.

This clone was observed a single time. The chain combines TRBV11-1 with TRBJ1-1; D ambiguous. The CDR3 loop spans 13 amino acids. Deletions cut 1 base from V and 1 base from J, with 4 bases between. Germline CDR1 and CDR2: SGHAT and FQDESV (reference sequence). The CDR3 loop is CASSLDWNTEAFF. In nucleotides, the CDR3 is TGTGCCAGCAGCTTAGACTGGAACACTGAAGCTTTCTTT. Complete variable domain (other parts from reference TRBV11-1 and TRBJ1-1): EAEVAQSPRYKITEKSQAVAFWCDPISGHATLYWYRQILGQGPELLVQFQDESVVDDSQLPKDRFSAERLKGVDSTLKIQPAELGDSAMYLCASSLDWNTEAFFGQGTRLTVV.

This clone came up a few times. The V and J genes are TRBV30 and TRBJ1-3, with 8 positions matching TRBD1. CDR1 is GTSNPN, CDR2 SVGIG, per germline (reference sequence). The V and J ends lost 5 bases and 4 bases, in that order; junction bases with no gene match: 1. The CDR3 runs to 12 residues. Here the CDR3 DNA reads TGTGCCTGGGGACAGGGAGGAAACACCATATATTTT. The encoded protein is CAWGQGGNTIYF. The whole variable domain, filled in from reference TRBV30 and TRBJ1-3, reads SQTIHQWPATLVQPVGSPLSLECTVEGTSNPNLYWYRQAAGRGLQLLFYSVGIGQISSEVPQNLSASRPQDRQFILSSKKLLLSDSGFYLCAWGQGGNTIYFGEGSWLTVV.

This chain links TRBV9 with TRBJ2-5, with D perhaps matching TRBD2 (6 bases). Germline CDR1 is SGDLS and CDR2 is YYNGEE. Deletions cut 2 bases from V and 5 bases from J, with 19 bases between. The CDR3 is 16 residues long. CDR3 coding DNA: TGTGCCAGCAGCGTTGGTGTTGGGTCCGGGGGTGAGACCCAGTACTTC. Protein: CASSVGVGSGGETQYF. Together with reference TRBV9 and TRBJ2-5, the CDR3 gives the full variable domain: DSGVTQTPKHLITATGQRVTLRCSPRSGDLSVYWYQQSLDQGLQFLIQYYNGEERAKGNILERFSAQQFPDLHSELNLSSLELGDSALYFCASSVGVGSGGETQYFGPGTRLLVL.

The chain links TRBV13 to TRBJ1-3; 11 bases are shared with TRBD1. CDR1 is PRHDT and CDR2 is FYEKMQ in the germline V gene (reference sequence). J gave up 1 base and V 2 bases, and 4 bases lay outside the gene matches. This CDR3 comprises 17 residues. DNA of the CDR3: TGTGCCAGCAGCTTACGGGGACAGGGGGTTTCTGGAAACACCATATATTTT. This encodes CASSLRGQGVSGNTIYF.

The genes are TRBV19 and TRBJ2-7; 7 bases align to TRBD1. V lost 4 bases, J lost 0 bases, and 6 bases stayed unmatched. CDR1 is LNHDA, CDR2 SQIVND, per germline (reference sequence). The length of the CDR3 is 15 residues. The CDR3 coding sequence is TGTGCCAGTAGTAGTTCGACAGGGAGCTCCTACGAGCAGTACTTC. Translation: CASSSSTGSSYEQYF.

The chain joins TRBV20-1 to TRBJ2-7; D possibly corresponds to TRBD1 (5 bases). Trimming took off 7 bases at V and 3 bases at J, with 10 bases between the two ends. CDR3 length: 11 amino acids. Per the germline V gene, CDR1 is DFQATT and CDR2 is SNEGSKA (reference sequence). The chain's CDR3 is CSEGALYEQYF. In nucleotides, the CDR3 is TGCAGTGAAGGGGCCCTCTACGAGCAGTACTTC.

The rearrangement joins TRBV4-1 to TRBJ2-7; 8 bases line up with TRBD1. CDR1 and CDR2 (germline): MGHRA, YSYEKL. V dropped 4 bases and J dropped 3; count of bases not matched to a gene: 2. CDR3 length: 13 residues. The CDR3 region has the DNA TGCGCCAGCAGCCGGACAGGGATCTACGAGCAGTACTTC. Translating it yields CASSRTGIYEQYF.